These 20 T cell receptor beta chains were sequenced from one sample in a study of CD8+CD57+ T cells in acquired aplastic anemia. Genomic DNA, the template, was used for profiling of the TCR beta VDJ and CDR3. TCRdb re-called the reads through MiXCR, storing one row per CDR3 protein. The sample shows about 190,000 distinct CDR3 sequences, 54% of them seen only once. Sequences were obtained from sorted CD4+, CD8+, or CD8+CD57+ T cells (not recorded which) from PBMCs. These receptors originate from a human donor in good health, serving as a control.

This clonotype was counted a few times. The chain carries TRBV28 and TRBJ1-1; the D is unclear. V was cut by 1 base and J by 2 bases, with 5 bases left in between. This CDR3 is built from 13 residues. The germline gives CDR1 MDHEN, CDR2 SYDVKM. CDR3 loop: CASSLSYNTEAFF. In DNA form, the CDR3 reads TGTGCCAGCAGTTTATCTTATAACACTGAAGCTTTCTTT. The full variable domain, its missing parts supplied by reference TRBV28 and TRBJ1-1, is DVKVTQSSRYLVKRTGEKVFLECVQDMDHENMFWYRQDPGLGLRLIYFSYDVKMKEKGDIPEGYSVSREKKERFSLILESASTNQTSMYLCASSLSYNTEAFFGQGTRLTVV.

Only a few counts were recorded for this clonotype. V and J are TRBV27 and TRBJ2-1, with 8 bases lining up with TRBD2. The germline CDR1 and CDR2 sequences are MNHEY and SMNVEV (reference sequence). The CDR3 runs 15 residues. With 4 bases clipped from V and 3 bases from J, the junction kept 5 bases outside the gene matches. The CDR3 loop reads CASSSTSANYNEQFF. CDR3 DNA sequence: TGTGCCAGCAGTTCGACTAGCGCCAACTACAATGAGCAGTTCTTC.

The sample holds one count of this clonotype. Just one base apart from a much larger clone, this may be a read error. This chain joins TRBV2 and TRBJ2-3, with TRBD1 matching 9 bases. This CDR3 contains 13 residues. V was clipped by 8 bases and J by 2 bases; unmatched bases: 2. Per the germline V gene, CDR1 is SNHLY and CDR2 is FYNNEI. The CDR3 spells CASGDRDTDTQYF. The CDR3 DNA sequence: TGTGCCAGCGGGGACAGGGACACAGATACGCAGTATTTT.

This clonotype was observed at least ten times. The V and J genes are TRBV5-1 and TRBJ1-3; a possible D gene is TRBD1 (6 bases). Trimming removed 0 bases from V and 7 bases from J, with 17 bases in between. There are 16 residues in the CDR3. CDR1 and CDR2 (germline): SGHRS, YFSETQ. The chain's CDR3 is CASSLGYRTVFNTIYF. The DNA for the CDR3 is TGCGCCAGCAGCTTGGGTTACAGGACAGTTTTCAACACCATATATTTT.

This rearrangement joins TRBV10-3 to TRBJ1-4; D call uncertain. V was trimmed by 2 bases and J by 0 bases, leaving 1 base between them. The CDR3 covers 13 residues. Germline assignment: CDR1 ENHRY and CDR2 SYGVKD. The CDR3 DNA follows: TGTGCCATCAGTGAGGCAACTAATGAAAAACTGTTTTTT. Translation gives CAISEATNEKLFF.

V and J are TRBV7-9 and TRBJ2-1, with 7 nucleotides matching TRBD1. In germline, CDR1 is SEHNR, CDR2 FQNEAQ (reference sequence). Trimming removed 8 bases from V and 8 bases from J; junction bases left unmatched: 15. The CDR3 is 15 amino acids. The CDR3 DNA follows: TGTGCCAGCCGATACACCGGGACAGCAGGTCATGAGCAGTTCTTC. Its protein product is CASRYTGTAGHEQFF.

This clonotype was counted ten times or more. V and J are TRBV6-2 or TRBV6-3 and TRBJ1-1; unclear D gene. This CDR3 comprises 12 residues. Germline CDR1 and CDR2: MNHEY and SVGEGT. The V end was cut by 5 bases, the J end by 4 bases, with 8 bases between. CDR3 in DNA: TGTGCCAGCAGTGGGGAAGGCACTGAAGCTTTCTTT. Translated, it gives CASSGEGTEAFF.

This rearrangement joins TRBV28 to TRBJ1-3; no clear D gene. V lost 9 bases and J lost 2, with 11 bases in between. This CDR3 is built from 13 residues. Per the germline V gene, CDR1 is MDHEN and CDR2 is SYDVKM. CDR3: CASNTRTGNTIYF. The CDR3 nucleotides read TGTGCCAGTAATACTCGAACTGGAAACACCATATATTTT.

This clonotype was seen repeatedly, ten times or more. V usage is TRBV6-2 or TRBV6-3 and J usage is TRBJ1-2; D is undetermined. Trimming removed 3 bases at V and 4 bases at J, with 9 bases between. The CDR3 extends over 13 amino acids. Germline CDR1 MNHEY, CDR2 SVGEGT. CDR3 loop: CASSYSGVYGYTF. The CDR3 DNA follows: TGTGCCAGCAGTTATTCCGGGGTCTATGGCTACACCTTC.

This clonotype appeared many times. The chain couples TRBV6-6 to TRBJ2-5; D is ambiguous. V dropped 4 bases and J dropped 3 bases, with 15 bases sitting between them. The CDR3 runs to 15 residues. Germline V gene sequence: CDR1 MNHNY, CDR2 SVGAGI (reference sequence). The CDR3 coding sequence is TGTGCCAGCAGTTCTCCCGGTGGTGGGGAAGAGACCCAGTACTTC. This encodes CASSSPGGGEETQYF.

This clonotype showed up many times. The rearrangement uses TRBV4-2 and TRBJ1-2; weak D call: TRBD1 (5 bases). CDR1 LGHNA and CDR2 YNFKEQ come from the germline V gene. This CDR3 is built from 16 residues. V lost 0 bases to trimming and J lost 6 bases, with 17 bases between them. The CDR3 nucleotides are TGTGCCAGCAGCCAAGATCCCGACCGGACAAGAGATGGCTACACCTTC. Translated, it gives CASSQDPDRTRDGYTF.

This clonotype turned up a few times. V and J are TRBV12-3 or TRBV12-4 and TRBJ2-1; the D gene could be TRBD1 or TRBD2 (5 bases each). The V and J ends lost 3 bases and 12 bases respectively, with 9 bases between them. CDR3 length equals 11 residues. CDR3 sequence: CASSLGRSQFF. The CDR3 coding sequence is TGTGCCAGCAGTTTGGGACGGTCGCAGTTCTTC.

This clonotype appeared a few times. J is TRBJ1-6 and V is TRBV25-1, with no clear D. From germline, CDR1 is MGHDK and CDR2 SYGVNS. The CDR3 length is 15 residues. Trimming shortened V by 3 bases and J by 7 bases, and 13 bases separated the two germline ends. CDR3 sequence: CASSESHNLNSPLHF. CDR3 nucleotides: TGTGCCAGCAGTGAGTCCCATAACCTAAATTCACCCCTCCACTTT.

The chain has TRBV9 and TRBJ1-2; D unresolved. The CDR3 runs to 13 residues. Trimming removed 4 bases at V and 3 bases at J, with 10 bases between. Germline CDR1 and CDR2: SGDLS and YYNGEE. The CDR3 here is CASSPHGDYGYTF. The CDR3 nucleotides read TGTGCCAGCAGCCCCCATGGGGACTATGGCTACACCTTC. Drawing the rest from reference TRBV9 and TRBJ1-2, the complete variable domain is DSGVTQTPKHLITATGQRVTLRCSPRSGDLSVYWYQQSLDQGLQFLIQYYNGEERAKGNILERFSAQQFPDLHSELNLSSLELGDSALYFCASSPHGDYGYTFGSGTRLTVV.

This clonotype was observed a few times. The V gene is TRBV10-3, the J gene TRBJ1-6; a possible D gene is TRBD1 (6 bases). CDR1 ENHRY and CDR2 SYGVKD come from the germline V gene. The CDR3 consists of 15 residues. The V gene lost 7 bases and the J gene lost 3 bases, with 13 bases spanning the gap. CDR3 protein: CAIKGPGDYNSPLHF. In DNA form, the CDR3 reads TGTGCCATCAAGGGACCAGGGGACTATAATTCACCCCTCCACTTT.

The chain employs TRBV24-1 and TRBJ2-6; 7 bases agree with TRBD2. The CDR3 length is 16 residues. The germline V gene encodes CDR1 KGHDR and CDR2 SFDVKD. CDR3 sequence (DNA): TGTGCTACCGCGAGTCGGGGGGACTCTGGGGCCAACGTCCTGACTTTC. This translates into CATASRGDSGANVLTF.

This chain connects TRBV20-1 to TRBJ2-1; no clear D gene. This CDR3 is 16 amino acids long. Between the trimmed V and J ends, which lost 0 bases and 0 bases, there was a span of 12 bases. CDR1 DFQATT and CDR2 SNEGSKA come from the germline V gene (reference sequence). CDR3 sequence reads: CSAREPQRSSYNEQFF. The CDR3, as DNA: TGCAGTGCTAGAGAACCCCAGAGAAGCTCCTACAATGAGCAGTTCTTC.

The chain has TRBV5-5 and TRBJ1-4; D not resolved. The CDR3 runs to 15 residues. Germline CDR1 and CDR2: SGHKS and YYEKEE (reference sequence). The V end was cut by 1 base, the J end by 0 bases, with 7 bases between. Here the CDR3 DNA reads TGTGCCAGCAGCTTGCGGGAGGCAACTAATGAAAAACTGTTTTTT. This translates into CASSLREATNEKLFF.

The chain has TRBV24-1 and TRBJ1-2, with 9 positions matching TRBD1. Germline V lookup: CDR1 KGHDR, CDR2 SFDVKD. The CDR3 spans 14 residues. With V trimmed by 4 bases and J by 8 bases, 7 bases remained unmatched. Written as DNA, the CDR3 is TGTGCCACCAGTGACCGGGACAGGGTTGCGGGCTACACCTTC. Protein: CATSDRDRVAGYTF.

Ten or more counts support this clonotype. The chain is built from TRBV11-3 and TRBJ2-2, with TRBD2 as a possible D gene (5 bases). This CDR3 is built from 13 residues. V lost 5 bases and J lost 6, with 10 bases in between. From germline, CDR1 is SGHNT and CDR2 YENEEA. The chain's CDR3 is CASSARDPGELFF. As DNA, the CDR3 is TGTGCCAGCAGCGCGAGGGATCCCGGGGAGCTGTTTTTT.